In this sample, the clone carrying this TCR beta chain turned up a few times. This sample was included in a study of blood T cell repertoires in COVID-19. In the study overall: Samples taken during acute and convalescent COVID-19 were collected in the United States, Italy and Spain. Sources were T cells, B-cell-depleted T cells, or PBMCs; the material itself was cDNA or gDNA.

Germline V CDR1 and CDR2: SGHRS, YFSETQ. The V gene lost 0 bases and the J gene lost 2 bases, with 11 bases spanning the gap. The CDR3 has 15 amino acids. In the authors' workflow: Counts of nucleated cells, estimated from reference gene primer amplification, were obtained. Assay: immunoSEQ multiplex PCR; the TCRdb copy retains only in-frame clones and omits some. Clonal size and the V and J genes are those of that table, whereas D and trimming came from the DNA. The sample includes some 94,000 clones, approximately 87% of them seen just once. The chain recombines TRBV5-1 with TRBJ1-2, with D possibly being TRBD1 (5 bases). The clonotype was recovered from a human donor in a cohort sampled during active COVID-19. Input material: peripheral blood. CDR3 amino acids: CASSLEAGLNYGYTF. DNA of the CDR3: TGCGCCAGCAGCTTGGAGGCAGGGCTAAACTATGGCTACACCTTC.